The source of this T cell receptor beta chain is a study of T cells in Graves' hyperthyroidism and ophthalmopathy. This clonotype was found a few times. After removal of 0 bases from V and 7 bases from J, the junction contained 6 bases not matched to a gene. Germline loops: CDR1 SEHNR, CDR2 FQNEAQ (reference sequence). The CDR3 is 15 residues long. The investigators amplified TCR beta CDR3 regions from RNA transcripts. The study used the HTBI primer set for a first-round RT-PCR of the TCR CDR3. MiXCR was run by TCRdb on the multiplex PCR reads, yielding one entry per CDR3 protein. The data contain over 120,000 distinct CDR3 sequences, approximately 20% of them seen just once; the ten biggest clones take up roughly 71%.

V gene TRBV7-9 combines with J gene TRBJ2-1; 7 nucleotides agree with TRBD2. The sequence was obtained from a woman aged 50 to 60 with Graves' hyperthyroidism that later progressed to Graves' ophthalmopathy. Material for sequencing was blood. Here the CDR3 DNA reads TGTGCCAGCAGCTTAGCGCGCGGGAGTGGGAATGAGCAGTTCTTC. Amino acids: CASSLARGSGNEQFF.